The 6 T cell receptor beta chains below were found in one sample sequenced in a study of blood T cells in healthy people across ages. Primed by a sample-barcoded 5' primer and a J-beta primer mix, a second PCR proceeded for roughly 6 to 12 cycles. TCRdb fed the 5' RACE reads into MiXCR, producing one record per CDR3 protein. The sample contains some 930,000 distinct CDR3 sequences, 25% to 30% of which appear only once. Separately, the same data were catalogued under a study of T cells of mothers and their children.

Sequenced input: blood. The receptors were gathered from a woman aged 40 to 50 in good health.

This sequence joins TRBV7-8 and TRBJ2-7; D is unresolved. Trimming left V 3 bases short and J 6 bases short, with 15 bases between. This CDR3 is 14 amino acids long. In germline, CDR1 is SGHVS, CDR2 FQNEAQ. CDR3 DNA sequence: TGTGCCAGCAGCTTGTTGGATGGTTCCCGCGAGCAGTACTTC. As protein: CASSLLDGSREQYF.

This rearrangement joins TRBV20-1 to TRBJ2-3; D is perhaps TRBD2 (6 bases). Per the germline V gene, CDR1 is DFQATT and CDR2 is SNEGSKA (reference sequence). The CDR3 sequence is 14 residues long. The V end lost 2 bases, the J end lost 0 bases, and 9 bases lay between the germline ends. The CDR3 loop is CSARSGTSTDTQYF. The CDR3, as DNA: TGCAGTGCTAGATCCGGGACTAGCACAGATACGCAGTATTTT.

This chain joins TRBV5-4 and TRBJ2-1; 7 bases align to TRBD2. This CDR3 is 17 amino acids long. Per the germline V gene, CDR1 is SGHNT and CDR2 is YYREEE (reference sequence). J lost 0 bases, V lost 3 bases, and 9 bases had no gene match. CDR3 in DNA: TGTGCCAGCAGCTCCGGGGGGAGGCCCACCTCCTACAATGAGCAGTTCTTC. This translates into CASSSGGRPTSYNEQFF. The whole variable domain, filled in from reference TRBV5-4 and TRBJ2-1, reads ETGVTQSPTHLIKTRGQQVTLRCSSQSGHNTVSWYQQALGQGPQFIFQYYREEENGRGNFPPRFSGLQFPNYSSELNVNALELDDSALYLCASSSGGRPTSYNEQFFGPGTRLTVL.

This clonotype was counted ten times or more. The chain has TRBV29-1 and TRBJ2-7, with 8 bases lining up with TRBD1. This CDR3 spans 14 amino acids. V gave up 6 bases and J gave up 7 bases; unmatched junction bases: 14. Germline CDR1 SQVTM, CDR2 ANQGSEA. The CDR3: CSVRSTGVPREQYF. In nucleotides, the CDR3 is TGCAGCGTCCGATCGACAGGGGTACCTCGGGAGCAGTACTTC.

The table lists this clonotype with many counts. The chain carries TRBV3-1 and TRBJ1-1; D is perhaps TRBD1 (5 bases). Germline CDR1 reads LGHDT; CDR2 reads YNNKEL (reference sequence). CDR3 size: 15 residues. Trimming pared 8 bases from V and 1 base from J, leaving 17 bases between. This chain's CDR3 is CASAPAGTANTEAFF. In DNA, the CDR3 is TGTGCCAGCGCACCGGCCGGGACCGCGAACACTGAAGCTTTCTTT.

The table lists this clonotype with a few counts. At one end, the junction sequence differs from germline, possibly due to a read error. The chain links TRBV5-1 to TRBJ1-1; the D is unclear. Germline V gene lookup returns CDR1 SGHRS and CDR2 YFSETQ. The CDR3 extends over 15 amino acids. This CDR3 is CASNLFLGQNTGAFF. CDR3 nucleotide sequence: TGCGCCAGCAACTTGTTTCTAGGGCAGAACACTGGAGCTTTCTTT.